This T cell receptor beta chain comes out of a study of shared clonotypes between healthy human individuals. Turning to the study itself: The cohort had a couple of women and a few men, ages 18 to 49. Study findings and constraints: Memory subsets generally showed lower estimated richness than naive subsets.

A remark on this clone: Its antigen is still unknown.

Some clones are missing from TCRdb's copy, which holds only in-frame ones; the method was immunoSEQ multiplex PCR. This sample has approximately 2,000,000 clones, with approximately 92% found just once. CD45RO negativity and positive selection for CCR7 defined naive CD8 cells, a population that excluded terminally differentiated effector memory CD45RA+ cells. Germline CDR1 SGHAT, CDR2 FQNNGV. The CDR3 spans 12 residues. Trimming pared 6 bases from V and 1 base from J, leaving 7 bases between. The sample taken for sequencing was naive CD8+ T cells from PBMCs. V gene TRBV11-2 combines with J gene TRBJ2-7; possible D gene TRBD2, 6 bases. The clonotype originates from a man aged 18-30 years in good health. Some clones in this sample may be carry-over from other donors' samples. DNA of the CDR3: TGTGCCAGCAGGGGACTTTCCTACGAGCAGTACTTC. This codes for CASRGLSYEQYF.